This paragraph covers one T cell receptor (beta chain) sequence. The antigen remains undetermined. No infections or other immune events were documented during collection. TCRdb's table, derived via immunoSEQ multiplex PCR, lists solely in-frame clones and lacks some. The repertoire includes 75,000 to 90,000 clones, around 90% of them detected once, and roughly 7% sits in the top ten. Germline V gene lookup returns CDR1 MGHRA and CDR2 YSYEKL. The CDR3 runs 15 residues. The data belong to a study of identifying expanded T cells in peripheral blood. Broader study findings: Roughly two-week clone count variance significantly increased as total template count grew. Over about two and four weeks, about 15 and 19 clones changed, versus around 1.2 between replicates.

The sequenced sample was blood. This rearrangement joins TRBV4-1 to TRBJ2-5, with TRBD2 as a possible D gene (7 bases). The J call may be in error: the DNA end matches TRBJ2-7 better. This TCR came from a person aged 18 to 75 in good health. CDR3 DNA: TGCGCCAGCAGCCACGCGGGGGCGATCCCCTACGAGCAGTACTTC. Its protein product is CASSHAGAIPYEQYF.